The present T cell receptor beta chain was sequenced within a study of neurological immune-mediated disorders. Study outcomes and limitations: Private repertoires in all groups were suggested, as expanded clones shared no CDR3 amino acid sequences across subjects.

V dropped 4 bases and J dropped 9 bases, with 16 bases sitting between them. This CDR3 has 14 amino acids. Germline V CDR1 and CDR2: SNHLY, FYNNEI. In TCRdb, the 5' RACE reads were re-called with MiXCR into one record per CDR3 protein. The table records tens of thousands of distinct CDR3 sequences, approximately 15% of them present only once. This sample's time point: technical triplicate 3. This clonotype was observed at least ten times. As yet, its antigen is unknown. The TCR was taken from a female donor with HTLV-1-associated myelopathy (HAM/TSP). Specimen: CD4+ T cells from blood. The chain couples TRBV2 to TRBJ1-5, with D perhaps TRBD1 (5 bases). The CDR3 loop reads CASSAPRGAGPQHF. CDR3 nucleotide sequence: TGTGCCAGCAGTGCGCCTAGGGGAGCGGGGCCCCAGCATTTT.